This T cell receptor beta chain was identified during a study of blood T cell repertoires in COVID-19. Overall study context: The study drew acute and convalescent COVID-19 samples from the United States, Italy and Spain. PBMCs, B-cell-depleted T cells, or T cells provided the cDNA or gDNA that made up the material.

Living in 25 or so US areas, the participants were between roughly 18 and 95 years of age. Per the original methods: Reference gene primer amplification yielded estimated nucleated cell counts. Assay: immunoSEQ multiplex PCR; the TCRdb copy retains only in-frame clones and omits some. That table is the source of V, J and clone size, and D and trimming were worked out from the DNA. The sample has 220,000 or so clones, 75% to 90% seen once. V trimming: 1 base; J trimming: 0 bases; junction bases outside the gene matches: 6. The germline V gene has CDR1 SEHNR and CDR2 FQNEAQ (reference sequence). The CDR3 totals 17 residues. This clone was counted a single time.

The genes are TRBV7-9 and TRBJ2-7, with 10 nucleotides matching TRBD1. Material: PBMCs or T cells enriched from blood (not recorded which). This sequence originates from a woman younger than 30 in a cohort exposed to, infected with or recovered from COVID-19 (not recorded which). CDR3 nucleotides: TGTGCCAGCAGCTTAGGGGACAGGGGCCCGAGCTCCTACGAGCAGTACTTC. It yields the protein CASSLGDRGPSSYEQYF. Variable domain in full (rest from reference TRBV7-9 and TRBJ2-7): DTGVSQNPRHKITKRGQNVTFRCDPISEHNRLYWYRQTLGQGPEFLTYFQNEAQLEKSRLLSDRFSAERPKGSFSTLEIQRTEQGDSAMYLCASSLGDRGPSSYEQYFGPGTRLTVT.